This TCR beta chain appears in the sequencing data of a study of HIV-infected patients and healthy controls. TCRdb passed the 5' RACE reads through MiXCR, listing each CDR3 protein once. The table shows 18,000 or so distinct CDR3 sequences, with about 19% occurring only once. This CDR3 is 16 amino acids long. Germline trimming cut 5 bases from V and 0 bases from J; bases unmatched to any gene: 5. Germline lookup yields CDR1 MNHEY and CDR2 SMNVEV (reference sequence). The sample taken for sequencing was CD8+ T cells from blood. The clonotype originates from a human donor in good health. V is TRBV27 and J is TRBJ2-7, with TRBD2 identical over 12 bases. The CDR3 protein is CASSLTSGSFSYEQYF. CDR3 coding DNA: TGTGCCAGCAGTCTGACTAGCGGGAGTTTCTCCTACGAGCAGTACTTC.